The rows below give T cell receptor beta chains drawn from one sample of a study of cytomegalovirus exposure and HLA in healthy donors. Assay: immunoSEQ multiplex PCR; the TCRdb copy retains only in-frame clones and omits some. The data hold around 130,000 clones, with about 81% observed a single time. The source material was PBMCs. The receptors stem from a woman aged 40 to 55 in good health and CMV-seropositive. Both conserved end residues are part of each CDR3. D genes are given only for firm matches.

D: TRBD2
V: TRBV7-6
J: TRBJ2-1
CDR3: CASSQRTSGSGEQFF
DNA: TGTGCCAGCAGCCAACGGACTAGCGGGAGTGGGGAGCAGTTCTTC

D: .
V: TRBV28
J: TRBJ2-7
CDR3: CASTRNGGNSEQYF
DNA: TGTGCCAGCACCAGGAATGGGGGGAACTCGGAGCAGTACTTC

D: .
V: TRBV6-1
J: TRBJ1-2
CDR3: CASSEDLDGLLGYTF
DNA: TGTGCCAGCAGTGAGGACTTGGACGGTCTTCTTGGCTACACCTTC

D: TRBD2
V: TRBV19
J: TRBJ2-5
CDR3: CASSITSGTGETQYF
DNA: TGTGCCAGTAGTATTACTAGCGGGACAGGTGAGACCCAGTACTTC

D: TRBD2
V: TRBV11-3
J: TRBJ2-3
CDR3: CASSLGSLLAGAADTQYF
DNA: TGTGCCAGCAGCTTAGGATCCCTCCTAGCGGGAGCGGCAGATACGCAGTATTTT

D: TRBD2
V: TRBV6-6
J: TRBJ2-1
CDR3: CASRGTSGRQGEQFF
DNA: TGTGCCAGCAGAGGTACTAGCGGGAGGCAGGGTGAGCAGTTCTTC

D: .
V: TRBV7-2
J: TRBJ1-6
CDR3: CASSLALSSYNSPLHF
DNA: TGTGCCAGCAGCTTAGCGCTGAGCTCCTATAATTCACCCCTCCACTTT

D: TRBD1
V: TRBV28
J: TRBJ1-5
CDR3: CASSLDRGYQPQHF
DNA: TGTGCCAGCAGTTTGGACAGGGGGTATCAGCCCCAGCATTTT

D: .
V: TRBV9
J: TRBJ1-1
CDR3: CASKVTGGEAEAFF
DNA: TGTGCCAGCAAGGTGACTGGGGGCGAAGCTGAAGCTTTCTTT

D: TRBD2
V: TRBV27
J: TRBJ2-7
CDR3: CASSFFSGSTEQYF
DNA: TGTGCCAGCAGTTTTTTTAGCGGGAGTACTGAGCAGTACTTC

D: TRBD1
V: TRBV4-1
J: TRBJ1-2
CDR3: CASSQAAGQDYGYTF
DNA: TGCGCCAGCAGCCAAGCGGCTGGACAGGACTATGGCTACACCTTC

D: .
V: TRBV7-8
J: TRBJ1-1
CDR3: CASSLTKGGGTEAFF
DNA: TGTGCCAGCAGCTTGACCAAGGGGGGGGGCACTGAAGCTTTCTTT

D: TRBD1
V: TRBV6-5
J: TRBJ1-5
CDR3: CASSYDRGRPQHF
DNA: TGTGCCAGCAGTTACGACAGGGGGCGTCCCCAGCATTTT

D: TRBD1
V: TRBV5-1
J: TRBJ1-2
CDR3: CASSFVRGPGGYTF
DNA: TGCGCCAGCAGCTTTGTCAGGGGGCCGGGGGGCTACACCTTC

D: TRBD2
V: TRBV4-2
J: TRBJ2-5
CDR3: CASSLRLAGNQETQYF
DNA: TGTGCCAGCAGCCTTAGACTAGCGGGGAACCAAGAGACCCAGTACTTC

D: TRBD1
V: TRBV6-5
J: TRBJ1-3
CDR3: CASSTRGFSGNTIYF
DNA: TGTGCCAGCAGTACCAGGGGGTTTTCTGGAAACACCATATATTTT

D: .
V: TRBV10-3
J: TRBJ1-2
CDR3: CAISEGGSGNYGYTF
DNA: TGTGCCATCAGTGAGGGAGGGTCAGGAAACTATGGCTACACCTTC